This T cell receptor beta chain was recovered during a study of post-analysis software for immune sequencing data. Study-wide results and caveats: With TRBV5-6, TRBV5-1 and TRBV20-1 included, 4 to 6 TRBV segments were more frequent in patients than in controls.

This clonotype was seen a handful of times. The antigen is unknown. Unique molecular identifiers had been added to the TCR beta cDNA libraries. TCRdb independently ran MiXCR on the PCR reads; one entry per CDR3 protein. Of hundreds of thousands of distinct CDR3 sequences listed, approximately 60% are singletons. Germline V lookup: CDR1 SGHDN, CDR2 FVKESK. The CDR3 loop spans 11 amino acids. V lost 1 base and J 8 bases, leaving 3 bases between the germline ends. The source material was blood. The source is a girl aged 2 to 10 with multiple sclerosis. V usage is TRBV14 and J usage is TRBJ2-1; D is undetermined. The CDR3 DNA follows: TGTGCCAGCAGCCAAGGTCATGAGCAGTTCTTC. Protein product: CASSQGHEQFF.